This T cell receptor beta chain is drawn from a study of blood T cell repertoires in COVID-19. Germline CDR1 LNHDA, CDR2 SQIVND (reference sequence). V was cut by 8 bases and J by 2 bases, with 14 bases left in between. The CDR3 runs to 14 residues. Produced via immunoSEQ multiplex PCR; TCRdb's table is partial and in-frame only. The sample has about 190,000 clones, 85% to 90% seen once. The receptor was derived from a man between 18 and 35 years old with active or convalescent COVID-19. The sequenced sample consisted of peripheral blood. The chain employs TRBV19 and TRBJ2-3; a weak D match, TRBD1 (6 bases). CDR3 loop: CASLGQTATDTQYF. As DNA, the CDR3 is TGTGCCAGTCTAGGACAGACTGCCACAGATACGCAGTATTTT.